Following are 19 T cell receptor beta chains from one sample sequenced in a study of control samples from healthy donors and cancer patients. The table came from immunoSEQ multiplex PCR; TCRdb's copy has only in-frame clones and leaves some out. Found here are roughly 150,000 clones, about 93% of them singletons; the top ten hold 2.4%. Sequenced sample: blood. The receptor source for this set is a man between 50 and 59 years old in good health.

This chain connects TRBV20-1 to TRBJ2-7, with 10 bases that match TRBD2. V was pared by 3 bases and J by 2 bases, with 4 bases of the junction left unmatched. CDR3 size: 14 residues. Germline-derived CDR1 and CDR2 are DFQATT and SNEGSKA (reference sequence). The CDR3 is CSASLAGAPYEQYF. The DNA for the CDR3 is TGCAGTGCTAGTCTAGCGGGAGCGCCCTACGAGCAGTACTTC.

The rearrangement joins TRBV30 to TRBJ1-1; weak D call: TRBD1 (5 bases). V lost 2 bases, J lost 12 bases, and 13 bases lay in between. Germline-derived CDR1 and CDR2 are GTSNPN and SVGIG (reference sequence). This CDR3 comprises 11 residues. The CDR3 here is CAWSTGDVTFF. As DNA, the CDR3 is TGTGCCTGGAGTACTGGGGACGTAACTTTCTTT.

The chain links TRBV18 to TRBJ1-3; D is unclear. Per germline, CDR1 KGHSH and CDR2 LQKENI. V was shortened by 0 bases and J by 2 bases, with 8 bases between the two germline ends. The CDR3 totals 15 residues. CDR3 protein: CASSPPSRPGNTIYF. The CDR3 nucleotides are TGTGCCAGCTCACCACCCTCCAGGCCTGGAAACACCATATATTTT.

This rearrangement joins TRBV13 to TRBJ1-1; a weak D match, TRBD1 (5 bases). V was pared by 1 base and J by 6 bases, with 15 bases between. In germline, CDR1 is PRHDT, CDR2 FYEKMQ (reference sequence). The CDR3 sequence is 15 residues long. The CDR3 DNA sequence: TGTGCCAGCAGCTTAGACCCGCAGGGTTACGCTGAAGCTTTCTTT. The encoded protein is CASSLDPQGYAEAFF.

This clone was observed a single time. J is TRBJ1-2 and V is TRBV4-1; D call uncertain. V was shortened by 0 bases and J by 2 bases, with 7 bases between the two germline ends. This CDR3 has 14 residues. CDR1 is MGHRA, CDR2 YSYEKL, per germline. CDR3 sequence (DNA): TGCGCCAGCAGCCAAGATTCAGGAAACTATGGCTACACCTTC. This sequence encodes CASSQDSGNYGYTF.

The chain is built from TRBV14 and TRBJ1-6; 9 nucleotides line up with TRBD1. There are 14 residues in the CDR3. Trimming cost V 3 bases and J 13 bases; bases outside gene matches: 7. Germline lookup yields CDR1 SGHDN and CDR2 FVKESK. CDR3 protein: CASSQVGQGRPLHF. The DNA for the CDR3 is TGTGCCAGCAGCCAGGTCGGACAGGGGCGGCCCCTCCACTTT. The variable domain in full, with the rest retrieved from reference TRBV14 and TRBJ1-6, is EAGVTQFPSHSVIEKGQTVTLRCDPISGHDNLYWYRRVMGKEIKFLLHFVKESKQDESGMPNNRFLAERTGGTYSTLKVQPAELEDSGVYFCASSQVGQGRPLHFGNGTRLTVT.

The V and J genes are TRBV3-1 (or the pseudogene TRBV3-2) and TRBJ2-6; D gene unclear. The CDR3 consists of 14 residues. V was shortened by 1 base and J by 4 bases, with 5 bases between the two germline ends. Germline CDR1 is LGHDT and CDR2 is YNNKEL (reference sequence). The CDR3 bases are TGTGCCAGCAGCCAAGTATCCGGGGCCAACGTCCTGACTTTC. This encodes CASSQVSGANVLTF.

The chain couples TRBV11-2 to TRBJ2-5; a possible D gene is TRBD1 (5 bases). The V gene's germline CDR1 is SGHAT and CDR2 FQNNGV. The CDR3 consists of 15 residues. Trimming removed 4 bases from V and 5 bases from J, with 17 bases in between. The CDR3 is CASSSPRGRRETQYF. CDR3 in DNA: TGTGCCAGCAGCTCGCCTAGGGGTAGAAGGGAGACCCAGTACTTC. The full variable domain, its missing parts supplied by reference TRBV11-2 and TRBJ2-5, is EAGVAQSPRYKIIEKRQSVAFWCNPISGHATLYWYQQILGQGPKLLIQFQNNGVVDDSQLPKDRFSAERLKGVDSTLKIQPAKLEDSAVYLCASSSPRGRRETQYFGPGTRLLVL.

This clone has a handful of counts. The V gene is TRBV19, the J gene TRBJ1-3; TRBD1 is a possible D gene (5 bases). Germline V CDR1 and CDR2: LNHDA, SQIVND (reference sequence). The CDR3 length is 17 residues. V was cut by 5 bases and J by 0 bases, with 17 bases left in between. CDR3 bases: TGTGCCAGTAGTCCTTGGGACCTTTATAGCTCTGGAAACACCATATATTTT. Amino acids: CASSPWDLYSSGNTIYF.

The chain employs TRBV30 and TRBJ1-1; no clear D gene. CDR1 is GTSNPN, CDR2 SVGIG, per germline (reference sequence). V lost 8 bases, J lost 6 bases, and 10 bases lay in between. The CDR3 contains 10 residues. This chain's CDR3 is CAGLVAEAFF. In nucleotides, the CDR3 is TGTGCCGGGTTAGTGGCTGAAGCTTTCTTT. Drawing the rest from reference TRBV30 and TRBJ1-1, the complete variable domain is SQTIHQWPATLVQPVGSPLSLECTVEGTSNPNLYWYRQAAGRGLQLLFYSVGIGQISSEVPQNLSASRPQDRQFILSSKKLLLSDSGFYLCAGLVAEAFFGQGTRLTVV.

The rearrangement joins TRBV5-5 to TRBJ2-4; the match to TRBD2 covers 11 bases. Germline V lookup: CDR1 SGHKS, CDR2 YYEKEE (reference sequence). The CDR3 extends over 16 amino acids. The V gene end was trimmed by 2 bases and the J gene end by 9 bases; junction bases not matched to a gene: 10. In nucleotides, the CDR3 is TGTGCCAGCAGCTTACTAGCGGGAGTCCCCCAGTCCATTCAGTACTTC. Translated: CASSLLAGVPQSIQYF.

V gene TRBV10-3 combines with J gene TRBJ2-5, with 14 bases fitting TRBD2. Losses at the gene ends were 4 bases for V and 3 bases for J; bases not matched to a gene: 7. This CDR3 region has 17 residues. Germline loops: CDR1 ENHRY, CDR2 SYGVKD. The CDR3, as DNA: TGTGCCATCAGTGGGGGGACTAGCGGGAGTTGGGAAGAGACCCAGTACTTC. The encoded protein is CAISGGTSGSWEETQYF.

As DNA, the CDR3 is TGCAGTGCTAGTGGAGCTAGCGGGGGGTCCTACGAGCAGTACTTC. It translates to CSASGASGGSYEQYF. The chain carries TRBV20-1 and TRBJ2-7; 11 bases fit TRBD2. Germline V gene lookup returns CDR1 DFQATT and CDR2 SNEGSKA (reference sequence). Unmatched junction bases numbered 5, after V lost 3 bases and J lost 1 base. This CDR3 is built from 15 residues.

The V and J genes are TRBV3-1 (or the pseudogene TRBV3-2) and TRBJ2-3; D call uncertain. CDR1 is LGHDT and CDR2 is YNNKEL in the germline V gene (reference sequence). V lost 0 bases, J lost 6 bases, and 1 base lay in between. This CDR3 is 11 amino acids long. CDR3 loop: CASSQDDTQYF. The CDR3 region has the DNA TGTGCCAGCAGCCAAGACGATACGCAGTATTTT.

The rearrangement joins TRBV5-1 to TRBJ2-2; D remains ambiguous. CDR1 and CDR2 from the germline V gene are SGHRS and YFSETQ. Trimming cost V 1 base and J 3 bases, with 10 bases left between them. The CDR3 is 15 amino acids. CDR3 in DNA: TGCGCCAGCAGCTTGTCACAGATTTACACCGGGGAGCTGTTTTTT. It yields the protein CASSLSQIYTGELFF.

The rearrangement joins TRBV25-1 to TRBJ1-1; D is unclear. Deletions cut 0 bases from V and 4 bases from J, with 0 bases between. The CDR3 covers 11 residues. Germline assignment: CDR1 MGHDK and CDR2 SYGVNS. DNA of the CDR3: TGTGCCAGCAGTGAATACACTGAAGCTTTCTTT. Translating gives CASSEYTEAFF.

The chain couples TRBV2 to TRBJ2-6, with 8 bases fitting TRBD1. Germline assignment: CDR1 SNHLY and CDR2 FYNNEI. Trimming cost V 6 bases and J 5 bases; bases outside gene matches: 6. The CDR3 extends over 15 amino acids. CDR3 nucleotides: TGTGCCAGCAGAGAGACAGGGGCTAGGGCCAACGTCCTGACTTTC. This encodes CASRETGARANVLTF.

This rearrangement joins TRBV14 to TRBJ2-3; D gene unclear. The CDR3 is 13 residues long. V lost 1 base and J 4 bases, leaving 6 bases between the germline ends. Looked up from germline, CDR1 is SGHDN and CDR2 is FVKESK. CDR3 in amino acids: CASSQVVADTQYF. The CDR3 DNA is TGTGCCAGCAGCCAAGTCGTGGCAGATACGCAGTATTTT.

The chain uses TRBV6-6 and TRBJ1-1; no firm D call. The V gene lost 4 bases and the J gene lost 1 base, with 10 bases spanning the gap. CDR1 is MNHNY and CDR2 is SVGAGI in the germline V gene (reference sequence). CDR3 size: 14 residues. The CDR3 here is CASSFERTNTEAFF. The CDR3 bases are TGTGCCAGCAGTTTTGAACGAACGAACACTGAAGCTTTCTTT.